This T cell receptor (beta chain) was recorded in a study of early T cells in non-severe SARS-CoV-2 infection. Whole-study context: The input, bulk RNA from unsorted whole blood, was sequenced, and chains were unpaired.

Individually, cDNA molecules had unique molecular identifiers attached to them. TCRdb re-derived calls from the 5' RACE reads in MiXCR, one entry per CDR3 protein. The sample has about 70,000 distinct CDR3 sequences, about 9% seen once. Study-wide findings and caveats: Anti-spike CD8 responses were favored by VDJdb matching, which missed private and CD4 specificities.

This clonotype was counted at least ten times. Its antigen is undetermined. Germline loops: CDR1 LNHDA, CDR2 SQIVND (reference sequence). V shed 7 bases and J shed 7 bases, with 17 bases lying between them. This CDR3 spans 14 amino acids. The receptor's source is an adult who was a healthcare worker with PCR-confirmed SARS-CoV-2 infection or an uninfected control (not recorded which). This chain uses TRBV19 with TRBJ1-5; possible D gene TRBD1, 5 bases. Specimen: whole blood, collected at baseline. The CDR3 reads CASTGREVRQPQHF. The CDR3 DNA reads as TGTGCCAGTACTGGCAGGGAAGTCCGGCAGCCCCAGCATTTT.